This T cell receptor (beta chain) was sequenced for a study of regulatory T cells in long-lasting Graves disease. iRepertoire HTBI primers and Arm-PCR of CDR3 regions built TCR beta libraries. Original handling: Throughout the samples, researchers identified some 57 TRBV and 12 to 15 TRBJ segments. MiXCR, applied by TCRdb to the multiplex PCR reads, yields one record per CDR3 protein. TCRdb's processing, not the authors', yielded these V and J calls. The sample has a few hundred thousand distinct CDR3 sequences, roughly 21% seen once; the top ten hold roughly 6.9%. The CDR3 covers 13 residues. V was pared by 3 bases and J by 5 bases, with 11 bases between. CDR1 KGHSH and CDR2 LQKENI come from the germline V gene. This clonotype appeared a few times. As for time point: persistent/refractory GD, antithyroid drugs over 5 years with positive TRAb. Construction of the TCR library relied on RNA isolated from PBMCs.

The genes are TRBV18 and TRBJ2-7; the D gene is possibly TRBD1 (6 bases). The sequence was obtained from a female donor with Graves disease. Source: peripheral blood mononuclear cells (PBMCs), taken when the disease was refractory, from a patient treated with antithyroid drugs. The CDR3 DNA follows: TGTGCCAGCTCACCCGACAGGTACCACGAGCAGTACTTC. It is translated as CASSPDRYHEQYF.